This T cell receptor (beta chain) was obtained from a study of CD8+ T cells in alopecia areata. Whole-study findings and limits: Against the mouse data, patients shared TCRs less clearly, possibly for HLA reasons.

RNA extraction and reverse transcription yielded cDNA as sequencing template. The table came from immunoSEQ multiplex PCR; TCRdb's copy has only in-frame clones and leaves some out. The sample lists about 200,000 clones, roughly three fifths occurring once. The CDR3 has 12 residues. The V gene lost 2 bases and the J gene lost 3 bases, with 7 bases spanning the gap. Looked up from germline, CDR1 is SQVTM and CDR2 is ANQGSEA. Concerning this clone itself: Antigen: not known.

This receptor was taken from a human donor in good health. The material sequenced was CD8+ T cells sorted from blood. V gene TRBV29-1 combines with J gene TRBJ1-2; maybe TRBD1 (5 bases). The CDR3 region is CSVEIGDYGYTF. CDR3 in DNA: TGCAGCGTTGAAATAGGGGACTATGGCTACACCTTC.